The 24 T cell receptor beta chains listed next were all sequenced from one sample in a study of glioma-infiltrating T cells. Amplification of TCR alpha and beta CDR3 regions from RNA used iRepertoire nested multiplex PCR. From the multiplex PCR reads, TCRdb called clonotypes with MiXCR, one entry per CDR3 protein. The repertoire holds some 180,000 distinct CDR3 sequences, around 32% seen once, with 20% to 25% in the top ten. The material sequenced was glioma tissue, nonneoplastic brain tissue, or PBMCs (not recorded which). The receptors stem from a human donor with low-grade glioma or glioblastoma, undergoing nonglioma brain surgery, or in good health (not recorded which).

This clonotype has ten or more counts. This chain uses TRBV4-3 with TRBJ2-1, with TRBD2 matching over 9 bases. Germline CDR1 reads LGHNA; CDR2 reads YSLEER. With V trimmed by 2 bases and J by 3 bases, 5 bases remained unmatched. The CDR3 has 16 residues. CDR3 residues: CASSQQGTSFYNEQFF. DNA for the CDR3: TGCGCCAGCAGCCAACAGGGGACTAGCTTCTACAATGAGCAGTTCTTC.

Of note for this clonotype: This sequence may be a read error, since a much larger clone differs from it by one base. The chain joins TRBV4-2 to TRBJ2-3; 9 bases fit TRBD1. CDR3 length: 17 amino acids. Germline V gene data show CDR1 as LGHNA and CDR2 as YNFKEQ. After removal of 4 bases from V and 4 bases from J, the junction contained 12 bases not matched to a gene. The CDR3 protein is CASSLEGTGYLADTQYF. Written as DNA, the CDR3 is TGTGCCAGCAGCCTCGAAGGGACAGGGTATCTGGCAGATACGCAGTATTTT.

This clonotype was recorded at least ten times. This sequence joins TRBV27 and TRBJ2-7; 7 nucleotides line up with TRBD2. The length of the CDR3 is 16 residues. The germline V gene has CDR1 MNHEY and CDR2 SMNVEV (reference sequence). After removal of 5 bases from V and 1 base from J, the junction contained 11 bases not matched to a gene. CDR3 sequence: CASSPVWEGPSYEQYF. The CDR3 nucleotides are TGTGCCAGCAGTCCGGTCTGGGAGGGTCCTTCCTACGAGCAGTACTTC.

Many counts were recorded for this clonotype. The rearrangement joins TRBV6-1 to TRBJ2-1; TRBD1 or TRBD2 may be the D gene (5 bases each). The germline V and J ends were trimmed by 5 bases and 7 bases, with 18 bases remaining between them. Looked up from germline, CDR1 is MNHNS and CDR2 is SASEGT. This CDR3 region has 15 residues. The CDR3 bases are TGTGCCAGCAGTCAACTCCCGGGATGGGGGAATGAGCAGTTCTTC. It encodes CASSQLPGWGNEQFF.

This clonotype was seen many times. This chain uses TRBV19 with TRBJ2-7, with a tentative D call TRBD2 (6 bases). The V gene lost 7 bases and the J gene lost 2 bases, with 15 bases spanning the gap. This CDR3 is built from 14 residues. Germline V gene data show CDR1 as LNHDA and CDR2 as SQIVND (reference sequence). The CDR3 DNA follows: TGTGCCAGTACCCCCGGACGGGAGCCCTACGAGCAGTACTTC. It yields the protein CASTPGREPYEQYF.

V usage is TRBV19 and J usage is TRBJ1-5; D is undetermined. The CDR3 is 16 amino acids. V was clipped by 2 bases and J by 3 bases, with 14 bases between them. Germline CDR1 is LNHDA and CDR2 is SQIVND (reference sequence). The DNA of the CDR3 is TGTGCCAGTAGTATAAAGGCGGGAGGTTTCAATCAGCCCCAGCATTTT. As protein: CASSIKAGGFNQPQHF.

About this clonotype: One end of the junction fails to match germline, which may point to a read error. The chain uses TRBV10-3 and TRBJ1-1; no definite D call. The V gene's germline CDR1 is ENHRY and CDR2 SYGVKD. This CDR3 contains 14 residues. The CDR3 sequence is CAISESRENTKAFF. CDR3 coding DNA: TGTGCCATCAGTGAGTCTAGGGAGAACACTAAAGCTTTCTTT.

There are many counts of this clonotype. The CDR3 nucleotides are TGTGCCAGCAGCCAAGGGGGGGTCTTGAGCGGTGAGCAGTTCTTC. Amino acids: CASSQGGVLSGEQFF. The rearrangement uses TRBV4-2 and TRBJ2-1; D may be TRBD2 (6 bases). Between the trimmed V and J ends, which lost 1 base and 9 bases, there was a span of 16 bases. In germline, CDR1 is LGHNA, CDR2 YNFKEQ. The CDR3 extends over 15 amino acids.

This clonotype was detected only a few times. Here the CDR3 DNA reads TGTGCCAGCAGCTTGTCTACAGGCGCCTACTCTGGAAACACCATATATTTT. Translating it yields CASSLSTGAYSGNTIYF. The chain uses TRBV5-8 and TRBJ1-3; TRBD1 is a possible D gene (5 bases). The germline gives CDR1 SGHTS, CDR2 YDEGEE. The CDR3 is 17 residues long. V dropped 1 base and J dropped 0 bases, with 14 bases sitting between them.

This clonotype is a singleton in its sample. The junction departs from germline at one end; a sequencing error may be responsible. This chain links TRBV10-3 with TRBJ1-5; 9 nucleotides align to TRBD1. Germline values: CDR1 ENHRY, CDR2 SYGVKD. This CDR3 contains 13 residues. CDR3 protein: CATKTGGNQPHHF. CDR3 coding DNA: TGTGCCACCAAGACAGGGGGGAATCAGCCCCATCATTTT.

This sequence joins TRBV10-3 and TRBJ2-3; possibly TRBD1 or TRBD2 for D (5 bases each). V lost 3 bases and J 4 bases, leaving 11 bases between the germline ends. Germline V CDR1 and CDR2: ENHRY, SYGVKD. This CDR3 contains 14 residues. The CDR3 region has the DNA TGTGCCATCAGTGATTCTAGGGGAGCAGATACGCAGTATTTT. Amino acid sequence: CAISDSRGADTQYF.

By its share, this clonotype is medium-sized (0.01 to 0.1%). The CDR3 protein is CASRSTVPGSPLHF. CDR3 coding DNA: TGTGCCAGCAGAAGTACAGTGCCTGGTTCACCCCTCCACTTT. V and J are TRBV6-1 and TRBJ1-6; D is unresolved. Trimming removed 6 bases at V and 9 bases at J, with 15 bases between. CDR1 is MNHNS, CDR2 SASEGT, per germline. There are 14 residues in the CDR3.

This clonotype was counted between two and nine times. The chain's CDR3 is CASTTRQGWEETQYF. The CDR3 bases are TGTGCCAGCACCACTCGCCAGGGATGGGAAGAGACCCAGTACTTC. This chain links TRBV12-3 or TRBV12-4 with TRBJ2-5, with a weak D call TRBD1 (5 bases). The CDR3 sequence is 15 residues long. Trimming took 7 bases from V and 3 from J, leaving 18 bases between them.

This clonotype was detected many times. The J gene is TRBJ2-3, the V gene TRBV20-1; the D call may be TRBD1 or TRBD2 (5 bases each). Trimming removed 3 bases at V and 2 bases at J, with 9 bases between. The CDR3 is 13 amino acids. Germline-derived CDR1 and CDR2 are DFQATT and SNEGSKA (reference sequence). The CDR3 bases are TGCAGTGCTAGGGGGGATCTCACAGATACGCAGTATTTT. Translating it yields CSARGDLTDTQYF.

This clonotype was detected many times. V gene TRBV2 combines with J gene TRBJ1-6, with D unresolved. V was shortened by 3 bases and J by 3 bases, with 6 bases between the two germline ends. The V gene's germline CDR1 is SNHLY and CDR2 FYNNEI. The CDR3 extends over 14 amino acids. CDR3 amino acids: CASSEGIYNSPLHF. The CDR3 DNA is TGTGCCAGCAGTGAGGGGATCTATAATTCACCCCTCCACTTT.

The rearrangement links TRBV18 to TRBJ1-2, with D tentatively TRBD1 (6 bases). CDR3 length: 12 residues. Germline CDR1 is KGHSH and CDR2 is LQKENI. The ends were cut back, 3 bases at V and 8 bases at J, with 10 bases in the middle. CDR3 coding DNA: TGTGCCAGCTCACCCGGGGGGCTCGGCTACACCTTC. Translating gives CASSPGGLGYTF.

Turning to this clonotype: With a much larger clone just one base away, this may be a read error. J is TRBJ2-5 and V is TRBV29-1; D ambiguous. Looked up from germline, CDR1 is SQVTM and CDR2 is ANQGSEA. The CDR3 covers 16 residues. For the CDR3, the DNA is TGCAGCGTTGACTGTAATTCGGGCACATTACAAGAGGCCCAGTACTTC. It codes for CSVDCNSGTLQEAQYF.

This clonotype has ten or more counts. This chain connects TRBV7-2 to TRBJ1-2; 7 nucleotides align to TRBD1. Germline CDR1 is SGHTA and CDR2 is FQGNSA. The CDR3 sequence is 14 residues long. The ends lost 4 bases at V and 3 bases at J; junction bases unmatched: 5. CDR3 sequence reads: CASSSGGGYYGYTF. In DNA, the CDR3 is TGTGCCAGCAGCTCAGGGGGGGGATACTATGGCTACACCTTC. The whole variable domain, filled in from reference TRBV7-2 and TRBJ1-2, reads GAGVSQSPSNKVTEKGKDVELRCDPISGHTALYWYRQSLGQGLEFLIYFQGNSAPDKSGLPSDRFSAERTGGSVSTLTIQRTQQEDSAVYLCASSSGGGYYGYTFGSGTRLTVV.

This clonotype was seen more than once but under ten times. The junction and the germline gene differ at one end; a read error may be behind it. V gene TRBV5-6 combines with J gene TRBJ2-1; no reliable D call. This CDR3 contains 12 residues. Per the germline V gene, CDR1 is SGHDT and CDR2 is YYEEEE. The DNA of the CDR3 is TGTGCCAGCAGCGCCTCCTACGATGAGCAGTTCTTC. Its translation: CASSASYDEQFF.

Concerning this clonotype: A much larger clonotype is one base distant, so this may be a read error. This sequence joins TRBV18 and TRBJ1-1, with a weak D call TRBD1 (6 bases). Germline V gene lookup returns CDR1 KGHSH and CDR2 LQKENI. The CDR3 length is 14 residues. CDR3 coding DNA: TGTGCCAGCTCACCAGGGGTCAGGGGCACTGAAGCTTCCTTT. This gives the protein CASSPGVRGTEASF.

Comments on this clonotype: A much larger clone is a single base away; this may be a read error. The J gene is TRBJ2-1, the V gene TRBV29-1; maybe TRBD1 (5 bases). Trimming removed 5 bases at V and 4 bases at J, with 12 bases between. Germline V gene lookup returns CDR1 SQVTM and CDR2 ANQGSEA. CDR3 size: 13 residues. CDR3 in DNA: TGCAGCGTTCCGTACCGGACATACAATGAGCAGTTCTTC. Translating gives CSVPYRTYNEQFF.

This clonotype was found many times. The V call is TRBV6-1, the J call TRBJ2-7; 12 positions match TRBD2. This CDR3 is built from 17 residues. V gave up 5 bases and J gave up 2 bases; unmatched junction bases: 10. From germline, CDR1 is MNHNS and CDR2 SASEGT. The CDR3 reads CASSLGLAGRGAYEQYF. The CDR3 nucleotides read TGTGCCAGCAGTTTAGGACTAGCGGGAAGGGGAGCCTACGAGCAGTACTTC.

This clonotype was detected ten times or more. This rearrangement joins TRBV4-2 to TRBJ1-5, with D possibly being TRBD1 (5 bases). V gave up 4 bases and J gave up 4 bases, with 11 bases separating them. Germline CDR1 and CDR2: LGHNA and YNFKEQ. This CDR3 has 14 amino acids. DNA for the CDR3: TGTGCCAGCAGCCGCTTGGAGGGGAATCAGCCCCAGCATTTT. It encodes CASSRLEGNQPQHF.

In regard to this clonotype: This may stem from a read error, because a much larger clone lies one nucleotide away. This sequence joins TRBV29-1 and TRBJ1-5, with D maybe TRBD1 (5 bases). Trimming stripped 4 bases from V and 10 bases from J, with 20 bases between. From germline, CDR1 is SQVTM and CDR2 ANQGSEA. This CDR3 comprises 14 residues. The CDR3 bases are TGCAGCGTTGGGGGCCTGAGCGACGGTCATCCCCAGCATTTT. Translating it yields CSVGGLSDGHPQHF.